The source of this T cell receptor beta chain is a study of shared clonotypes between healthy human individuals. TCRdb keeps only in-frame clones here, not all; method: immunoSEQ multiplex PCR. The repertoire holds roughly 600,000 clones, with more than 95% as singletons. CD45RO-negative, CCR7-selected cells formed the naive CD8 fraction, which excluded terminally differentiated effector memory CD45RA+ cells. Between the trimmed V and J ends, which lost 6 bases and 0 bases, there was a span of 12 bases. CDR1 and CDR2 (germline): MNHEY, SVGAGI. The CDR3 has 15 amino acids. Sequencing input: naive CD8+ T cells sorted from blood. This chain uses TRBV6-5 with TRBJ1-5, with D perhaps TRBD1 (6 bases). The clonotype was recovered from a man aged 25-40 years in good health. The CDR3 sequence: CASREGGYSNQPQHF. CDR3 in DNA: TGTGCCAGCAGAGAGGGGGGATATAGCAATCAGCCCCAGCATTTT.